The 26 T cell receptor beta chains given below trace back to one sample, sequenced in a study of blood T cells in healthy people across ages. Combining a sample-barcoded 5' primer with a J-beta primer mix, a second PCR ran for roughly 6 to 12 cycles. TCRdb reprocessed the 5' RACE reads via MiXCR and lists one record per CDR3 protein. The sample consists of 710,000 or so distinct CDR3 sequences, about 34% of them appearing once. What was sequenced was blood. The receptors originated from a woman of 80 years or more in good health.

As concerns this clonotype: One end of the junction does not line up with germline, which may come from a read error. This sequence joins TRBV6-2 or TRBV6-3 and TRBJ1-4; 7 bases map to TRBD1. Germline V gene data show CDR1 as MNHEY and CDR2 as SVGEGT. The CDR3 is 14 amino acids. The CDR3 loop is CTSSSPYRGEKLFF. The CDR3 DNA is TGTACCAGCAGTTCCCCTTACAGGGGCGAAAAACTGTTTTTT.

In this sample, this clonotype turned up many times. The genes are TRBV20-1 and TRBJ2-1, with TRBD2 matching 12 bases. Trimming at V came to 4 bases and at J to 8 bases, leaving 6 bases not matched to a gene. The V gene's germline CDR1 is DFQATT and CDR2 SNEGSKA (reference sequence). The CDR3 loop spans 14 amino acids. CDR3 in amino acids: CSATLAGGRYEQFF. CDR3 bases: TGCAGTGCTACCCTAGCGGGGGGGCGGTATGAGCAGTTCTTC.

This chain links TRBV29-1 with TRBJ2-5; D tentatively fits TRBD1 or TRBD2 (6 bases each). Germline loops: CDR1 SQVTM, CDR2 ANQGSEA. The CDR3 is 14 amino acids. V dropped 0 bases and J dropped 3 bases, with 11 bases sitting between them. CDR3 sequence: CSVEDTRGEETQYF. CDR3 nucleotide sequence: TGCAGCGTTGAAGATACGAGGGGGGAAGAGACCCAGTACTTC.

A word on this clonotype: Relative to the germline gene, one junction end is altered; a read error may explain this. The gene calls are TRBV7-9 and TRBJ1-5; TRBD1 matches 11 bases. This CDR3 region has 16 residues. Looked up from germline, CDR1 is SEHNR and CDR2 is FQNEAQ (reference sequence). CDR3 protein: CASSHWGQGDNHPQHF. CDR3 DNA sequence: TGTGCCAGCAGCCATTGGGGACAGGGGGACAATCACCCCCAGCATTTT.

This clonotype appeared many times. The chain employs TRBV27 and TRBJ2-1, with 10 bases fitting TRBD1. The CDR3 loop spans 13 amino acids. Germline V lookup: CDR1 MNHEY, CDR2 SMNVEV (reference sequence). V was pared by 8 bases and J by 9 bases, with 7 bases of the junction left unmatched. This chain's CDR3 is CASGGTGDSEQFF. The CDR3 bases are TGTGCCAGCGGCGGGACAGGGGATAGTGAGCAGTTCTTC.

This clonotype was seen only a few times. The chain uses TRBV20-1 and TRBJ2-3; 8 positions match TRBD2. The V gene end was trimmed by 6 bases and the J gene end by 6 bases; junction bases not matched to a gene: 14. Germline V CDR1 and CDR2: DFQATT, SNEGSKA (reference sequence). CDR3 length: 15 residues. The CDR3 coding sequence is TGCAGTGCCCATAGGGGGGCGGGGGGCGTGGATACGCAGTATTTT. Amino acids: CSAHRGAGGVDTQYF.

The gene calls are TRBV7-2 and TRBJ1-2; D might be TRBD1 (5 bases). V lost 0 bases to trimming and J lost 8 bases, with 13 bases between them. CDR3 length: 14 residues. Germline CDR1 and CDR2: SGHTA and FQGNSA. The DNA for the CDR3 is TGTGCCAGCAGCTTAGCGATAGGGGTCAAAGGCTACACCTTC. The encoded protein is CASSLAIGVKGYTF.

In this sample, this clonotype turned up many times. The rearrangement joins TRBV2 to TRBJ2-3; 10 nucleotides match TRBD2. Germline CDR1 reads SNHLY; CDR2 reads FYNNEI. The CDR3 runs to 17 residues. V shed 3 bases, J shed 6 bases, and the junction held 12 bases outside the gene matches. The CDR3 DNA sequence: TGTGCCAGCAGTGACGGGCCAGCGGGGGGGTATGAGGATACGCAGTATTTT. It is translated as CASSDGPAGGYEDTQYF.

Many counts were recorded for this clonotype. The CDR3, as DNA: TGCAGCGTTGAAACGGGTTTGGCTAACTATGGCTACACCTTC. Translation: CSVETGLANYGYTF. V usage is TRBV29-1 and J usage is TRBJ1-2; D gene ambiguous. Trimming removed 2 bases at V and 0 bases at J, with 10 bases between. The germline gives CDR1 SQVTM, CDR2 ANQGSEA. This CDR3 comprises 14 residues.

This clonotype was counted ten times or more. The genes are TRBV5-1 and TRBJ2-5, with D maybe TRBD1 (5 bases). The CDR3 is made up of 15 amino acids. In germline, CDR1 is SGHRS, CDR2 YFSETQ. The V end was cut by 1 base, the J end by 1 base, with 11 bases between. The CDR3 DNA follows: TGCGCCAGCAGCTTGAACCAGGGCGGCCAAGAGACCCAGTACTTC. Its translation: CASSLNQGGQETQYF.

This clonotype has a count of ten or more. The rearrangement joins TRBV20-1 to TRBJ1-5; D unresolved. CDR3 size: 11 residues. Germline CDR1 reads DFQATT; CDR2 reads SNEGSKA (reference sequence). Trimming stripped 1 base from V and 6 bases from J, with 4 bases between. CDR3 nucleotide sequence: TGCAGTGCTAGAGCAGGTCAGCCCCAGCATTTT. It codes for CSARAGQPQHF.

Details on this clonotype: The junction shows a germline mismatch at one end, possibly a read error. This rearrangement joins TRBV27 to TRBJ1-1, with a possible D match to TRBD1 (5 bases). The CDR3 has 13 residues. Germline V gene sequence: CDR1 MNHEY, CDR2 SMNVEV (reference sequence). CDR3 sequence: CASSFGGCTGAFF. CDR3 nucleotides: TGTGCCAGCAGTTTCGGGGGGTGCACTGGAGCTTTCTTT.

This clonotype was seen at least ten times. The chain joins TRBV5-1 to TRBJ1-5; D not resolved. CDR1 is SGHRS, CDR2 YFSETQ, per germline. The CDR3 extends over 16 amino acids. The V end lost 2 bases, the J end lost 0 bases, and 12 bases lay between the germline ends. Written as DNA, the CDR3 is TGCGCCAGCAGCTTATTACCGGGTCTTAGCAATCAGCCCCAGCATTTT. It specifies CASSLLPGLSNQPQHF.

At least ten counts were recorded for this clonotype. V gene TRBV20-1 combines with J gene TRBJ2-1, with D possibly being TRBD1 or TRBD2 (5 bases each). CDR1 and CDR2 from the germline V gene are DFQATT and SNEGSKA (reference sequence). Trimming shortened V by 2 bases and J by 10 bases, and 18 bases separated the two germline ends. The CDR3 totals 14 residues. CDR3 DNA: TGCAGTGCTAGATCGGCCAGGGAGTATTTCGAGCAGTTCTTC. Translating gives CSARSAREYFEQFF.

There are many counts of this clonotype. The chain employs TRBV4-3 and TRBJ2-3; TRBD2 matches 7 bases. With 1 base clipped from V and 7 bases from J, the junction kept 11 bases outside the gene matches. This CDR3 has 16 amino acids. In germline, CDR1 is LGHNA, CDR2 YSLEER. As DNA, the CDR3 is TGCGCCAGCAGCCAAGCTCCAGCGGGGTTACTTAATACGCAGTATTTT. It encodes CASSQAPAGLLNTQYF.

In its sample, this clonotype was seen many times. The chain combines TRBV20-1 with TRBJ2-1, with D tentatively TRBD1 (6 bases). Germline V CDR1 and CDR2: DFQATT, SNEGSKA (reference sequence). CDR3 length equals 12 residues. Trimming left V 6 bases short and J 3 bases short, with 9 bases between. CDR3 DNA sequence: TGCAGTGCAACGGACAGCTACAATGAGCAGTTCTTC. This gives the protein CSATDSYNEQFF.

This clonotype was counted only a few times. This chain connects TRBV6-2 or TRBV6-3 to TRBJ1-5; TRBD1 agrees at 9 bases. Germline V gene lookup returns CDR1 MNHEY and CDR2 SVGEGT. The junction had 10 bases not matched to a gene; V was cut back by 5 bases and J by 5 bases. The length of the CDR3 is 16 residues. CDR3 sequence reads: CASSPRDRVSYQPQHF. The CDR3 DNA reads TGTGCCAGCAGTCCCCGGGACAGGGTTTCTTATCAGCCCCAGCATTTT.

A note on this clonotype: Given a much more abundant clone one base away, this may be a read error. This rearrangement joins TRBV3-1 to TRBJ2-4; D possibly matches TRBD1 or TRBD2 (5 bases each). The CDR3 loop spans 14 amino acids. Germline values: CDR1 LGHDT, CDR2 YNNKEL (reference sequence). Trimming took off 4 bases at V and 15 bases at J, with 22 bases between the two ends. DNA for the CDR3: TGTGCCAGCAGCCCAGGGTTGGGGGTGTACGAGCGGTACTTC. This codes for CASSPGLGVYERYF.

This CDR3 is CASSATGDSNQPQHF. CDR3 bases: TGTGCCAGCAGTGCGACAGGGGATAGCAATCAGCCCCAGCATTTT. The V call is TRBV6-1, the J call TRBJ1-5; 8 nucleotides align to TRBD1. This CDR3 region has 15 residues. The V gene's germline CDR1 is MNHNS and CDR2 SASEGT. Germline trimming cut 4 bases from V and 0 bases from J; bases unmatched to any gene: 2.

This clonotype showed up many times. CDR3 sequence reads: CASSETRGPTDTQYF. In DNA form, the CDR3 reads TGCGCCAGCAGCGAGACAAGGGGTCCTACAGATACGCAGTATTTT. The rearrangement joins TRBV5-1 to TRBJ2-3, with D perhaps TRBD1 (5 bases). The CDR3 sequence is 15 residues long. V lost 4 bases, J lost 3 bases, and 15 bases lay in between. Germline V gene lookup returns CDR1 SGHRS and CDR2 YFSETQ.

This clonotype appeared many times. A much larger clone is a single base away; this may be a read error. The chain recombines TRBV25-1 with TRBJ2-7, with D possibly TRBD1 on 6 matching bases. Between the trimmed V and J ends, which lost 9 bases and 7 bases, there was a span of 16 bases. This CDR3 is built from 12 residues. Germline V gives CDR1 MGHDK, CDR2 SYGVNS. Written as DNA, the CDR3 is TGTGCCAGTCGACAGGATAGGGGGGAGCAGTACTTC. This codes for CASRQDRGEQYF.

There are many counts of this clonotype. The CDR3 nucleotides are TGCAGCGTTAGGTCAGGGGGCGCAGATACGCAGTATTTT. Amino acid sequence: CSVRSGGADTQYF. The chain joins TRBV29-1 to TRBJ2-3, with 8 bases aligning to TRBD1. This CDR3 is built from 13 residues. Germline assignment: CDR1 SQVTM and CDR2 ANQGSEA. J gave up 4 bases and V 5 bases, and 5 bases lay outside the gene matches.

Many counts were recorded for this clonotype. The chain links TRBV6-5 to TRBJ1-5; 7 positions agree with TRBD1. V lost 5 bases, J lost 4 bases, and 8 bases stayed unmatched. Germline assignment: CDR1 MNHEY and CDR2 SVGAGI. This CDR3 contains 15 residues. Here the CDR3 reads CASSRNRGRNQPQHF. The CDR3 nucleotides are TGTGCCAGCAGTCGTAACAGGGGTCGGAATCAGCCCCAGCATTTT.

This rearrangement joins TRBV20-1 to TRBJ2-3; tentative D call: TRBD2 (7 bases). This CDR3 region has 14 residues. V dropped 6 bases and J dropped 2 bases, with 15 bases sitting between them. Germline values: CDR1 DFQATT, CDR2 SNEGSKA (reference sequence). The CDR3 nucleotides read TGCAGTGCCGAGGGGGGGACCTACACAGATACGCAGTATTTT. Amino acids: CSAEGGTYTDTQYF.

This clonotype occurred a few times. The J gene is TRBJ1-2, the V gene TRBV5-1; 8 positions agree with TRBD1. J gave up 7 bases and V 1 base, and 9 bases lay outside the gene matches. This CDR3 is 15 amino acids long. In germline, CDR1 is SGHRS, CDR2 YFSETQ. CDR3 residues: CASSLQGALRGGYTF. The CDR3 coding sequence is TGCGCCAGCAGCTTGCAGGGGGCTCTGAGGGGTGGCTACACCTTC. Full variable domain (remainder filled in from reference TRBV5-1 and TRBJ1-2): KAGVTQTPRYLIKTRGQQVTLSCSPISGHRSVSWYQQTPGQGLQFLFEYFSETQRNKGNFPGRFSGRQFSNSRSEMNVSTLELGDSALYLCASSLQGALRGGYTFGSGTRLTVV.

The J gene is TRBJ1-1, the V gene TRBV5-6; perhaps TRBD1 as D (6 bases). The CDR3 sequence is 15 residues long. Looked up from germline, CDR1 is SGHDT and CDR2 is YYEEEE. Trimming left V 2 bases short and J 5 bases short, with 16 bases between. CDR3 loop: CASSFDVTQGTEAFF. CDR3 in DNA: TGTGCCAGCAGCTTTGATGTGACACAGGGAACTGAAGCTTTCTTT.